This TCR beta chain was captured by sequencing in a study of identical twins. TCRdb re-derived calls from the 5' RACE reads in MiXCR, one entry per CDR3 protein. This table has about 190,000 distinct CDR3 sequences, around a sixth appearing once. This same sample was also taken into another study, of T cells expressing NK-cell markers.

This TCR was recovered from a young woman in good health. Sequencing used CD8+ T cells sorted from blood.

In DNA, the CDR3 is TGTGCCACCAGAGGGGGGGTGGCGAACACCGGGGAGCTGTTTTTT. It yields the protein CATRGGVANTGELFF. The chain recombines TRBV7-2 with TRBJ2-2, with D maybe TRBD2 (7 bases). CDR3 length: 15 residues. The germline V gene encodes CDR1 SGHTA and CDR2 FQGNSA. V was trimmed by 10 bases and J by 0 bases, leaving 15 bases between them.